The sequence of this T cell receptor (beta chain) was determined in a study of control samples from healthy donors and cancer patients. Libraries were prepared by immunoSEQ multiplex PCR; TCRdb keeps only in-frame clonotypes and omits some of them. The sample lists about 38,000 clones, 65% to 85% occurring once. Germline loops: CDR1 GTSNPN, CDR2 SVGIG (reference sequence). The CDR3 has 12 residues. With 2 bases removed from V and 5 bases from J, the gap between germline ends came to 9 bases. The source material was PBMCs. The rearrangement joins TRBV30 to TRBJ1-1, with a possible D match to TRBD1 (5 bases). The TCR was taken from a woman aged 60-75 years with lung cancer. The CDR3 sequence is CAWSFGGTEAFF. DNA of the CDR3: TGTGCCTGGAGTTTCGGGGGAACTGAAGCTTTCTTT.